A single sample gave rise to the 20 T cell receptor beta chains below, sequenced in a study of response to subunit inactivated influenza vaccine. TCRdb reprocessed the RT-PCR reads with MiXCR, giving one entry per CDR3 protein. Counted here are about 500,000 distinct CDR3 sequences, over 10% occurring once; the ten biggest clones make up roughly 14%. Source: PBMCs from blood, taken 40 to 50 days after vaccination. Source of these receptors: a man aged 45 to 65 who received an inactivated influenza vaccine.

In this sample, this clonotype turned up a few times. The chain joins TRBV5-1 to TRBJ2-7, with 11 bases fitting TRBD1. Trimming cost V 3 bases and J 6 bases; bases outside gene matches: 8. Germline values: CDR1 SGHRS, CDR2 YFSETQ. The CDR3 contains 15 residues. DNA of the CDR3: TGCGCCAGCAGCTCGCCGGGACAGGGGGTCCTCGAGCAGTACTTC. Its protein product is CASSSPGQGVLEQYF.

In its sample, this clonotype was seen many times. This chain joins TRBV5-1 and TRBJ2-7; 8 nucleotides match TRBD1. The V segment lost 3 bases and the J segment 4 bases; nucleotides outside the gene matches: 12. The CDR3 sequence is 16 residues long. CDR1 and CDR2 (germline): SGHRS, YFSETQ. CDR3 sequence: CASSSLGAGGSYEQYF. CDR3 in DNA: TGCGCCAGCAGCTCCCTGGGGGCAGGGGGCAGTTACGAGCAGTACTTC.

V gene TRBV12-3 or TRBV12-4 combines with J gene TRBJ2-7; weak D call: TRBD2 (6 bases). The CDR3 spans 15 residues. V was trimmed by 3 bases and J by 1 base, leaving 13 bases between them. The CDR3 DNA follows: TGTGCCAGCAGTTTCGCGGGAAGCCTATCCTACGAGCAGTACTTC. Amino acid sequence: CASSFAGSLSYEQYF.

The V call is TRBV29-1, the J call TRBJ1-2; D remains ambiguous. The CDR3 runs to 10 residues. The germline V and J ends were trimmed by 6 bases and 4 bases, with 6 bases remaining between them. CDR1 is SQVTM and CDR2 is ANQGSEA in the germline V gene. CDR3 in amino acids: CSVNSYGYTF. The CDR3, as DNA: TGCAGCGTAAACAGCTATGGCTACACCTTC.

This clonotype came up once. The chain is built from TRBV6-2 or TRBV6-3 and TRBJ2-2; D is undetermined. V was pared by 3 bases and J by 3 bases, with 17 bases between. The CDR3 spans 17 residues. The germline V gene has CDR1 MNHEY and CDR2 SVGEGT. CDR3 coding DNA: TGTGCCAGCAGTTATGAAGTCGGCAGTCCGTACACCGGGGAGCTGTTTTTT. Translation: CASSYEVGSPYTGELFF.

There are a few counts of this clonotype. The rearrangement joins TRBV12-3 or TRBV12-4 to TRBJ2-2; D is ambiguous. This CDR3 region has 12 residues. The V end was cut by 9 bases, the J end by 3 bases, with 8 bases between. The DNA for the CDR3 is TGTGCCAGTTACAGTTACACCGGGGAGCTGTTTTTT. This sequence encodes CASYSYTGELFF.

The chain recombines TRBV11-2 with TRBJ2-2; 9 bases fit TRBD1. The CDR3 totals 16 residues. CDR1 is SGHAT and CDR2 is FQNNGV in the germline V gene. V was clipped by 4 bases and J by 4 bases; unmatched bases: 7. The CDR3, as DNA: TGTGCCAGCAGCTCCTGGGACAGGGCCGTCACCGGGGAGCTGTTTTTT. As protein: CASSSWDRAVTGELFF. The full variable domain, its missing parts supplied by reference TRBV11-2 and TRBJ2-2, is EAGVAQSPRYKIIEKRQSVAFWCNPISGHATLYWYQQILGQGPKLLIQFQNNGVVDDSQLPKDRFSAERLKGVDSTLKIQPAKLEDSAVYLCASSSWDRAVTGELFFGEGSRLTVL.

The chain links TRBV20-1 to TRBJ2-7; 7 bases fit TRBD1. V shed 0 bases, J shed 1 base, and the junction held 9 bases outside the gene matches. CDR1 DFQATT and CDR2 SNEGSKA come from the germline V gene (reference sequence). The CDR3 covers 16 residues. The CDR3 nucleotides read TGCAGTGCTAGAGATCTCCTTCGGGACAGATCCTACGAGCAGTACTTC. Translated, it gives CSARDLLRDRSYEQYF.

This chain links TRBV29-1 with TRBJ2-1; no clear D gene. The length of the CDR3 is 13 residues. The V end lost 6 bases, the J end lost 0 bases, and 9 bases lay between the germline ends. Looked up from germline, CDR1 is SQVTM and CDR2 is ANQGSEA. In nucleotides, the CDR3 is TGCAGCGTGGGCGAAAGCTCCTACAATGAGCAGTTCTTC. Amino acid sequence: CSVGESSYNEQFF.

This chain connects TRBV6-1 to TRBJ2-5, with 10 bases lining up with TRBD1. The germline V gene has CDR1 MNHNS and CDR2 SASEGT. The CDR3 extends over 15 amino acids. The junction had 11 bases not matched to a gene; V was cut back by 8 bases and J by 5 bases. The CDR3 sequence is CASRGQGGRRETQYF. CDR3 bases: TGTGCCAGCCGCGGACAGGGGGGTCGGCGGGAGACCCAGTACTTC.

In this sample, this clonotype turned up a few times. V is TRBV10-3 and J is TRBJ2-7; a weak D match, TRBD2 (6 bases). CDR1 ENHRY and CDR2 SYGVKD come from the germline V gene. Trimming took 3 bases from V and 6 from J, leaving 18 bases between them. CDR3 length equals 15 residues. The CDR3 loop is CAISDPGTAGLEQYF. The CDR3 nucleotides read TGTGCCATCAGTGATCCGGGGACGGCGGGGCTCGAGCAGTACTTC.

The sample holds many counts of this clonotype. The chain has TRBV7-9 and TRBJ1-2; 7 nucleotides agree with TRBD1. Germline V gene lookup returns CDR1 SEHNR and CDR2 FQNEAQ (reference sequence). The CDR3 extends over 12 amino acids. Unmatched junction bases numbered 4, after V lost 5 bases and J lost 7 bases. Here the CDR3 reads CASSPDRVGYTF. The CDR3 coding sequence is TGTGCCAGCAGCCCTGACAGGGTTGGCTACACCTTC.

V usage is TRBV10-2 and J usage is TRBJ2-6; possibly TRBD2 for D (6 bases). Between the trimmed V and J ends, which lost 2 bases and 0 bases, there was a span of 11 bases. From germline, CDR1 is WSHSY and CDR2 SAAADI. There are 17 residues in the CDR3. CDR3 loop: CASSEPEGRSGANVLTF. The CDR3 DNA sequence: TGCGCCAGCAGTGAGCCGGAGGGGCGCTCTGGGGCCAACGTCCTGACTTTC.

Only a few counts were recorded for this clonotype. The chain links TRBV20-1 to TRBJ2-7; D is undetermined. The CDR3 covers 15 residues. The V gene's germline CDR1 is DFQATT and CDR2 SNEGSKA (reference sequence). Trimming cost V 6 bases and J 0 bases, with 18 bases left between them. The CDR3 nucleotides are TGCAGTGCCCCCCTTCCCGGTCTCAGCTCCTACGAGCAGTACTTC. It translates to CSAPLPGLSSYEQYF.

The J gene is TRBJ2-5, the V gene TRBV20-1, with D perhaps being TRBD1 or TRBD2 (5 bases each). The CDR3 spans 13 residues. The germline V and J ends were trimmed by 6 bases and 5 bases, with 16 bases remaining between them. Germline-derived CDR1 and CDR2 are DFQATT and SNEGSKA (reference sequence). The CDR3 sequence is CSATGTTVETQYF. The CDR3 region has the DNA TGCAGTGCAACCGGGACGACGGTGGAGACCCAGTACTTC.

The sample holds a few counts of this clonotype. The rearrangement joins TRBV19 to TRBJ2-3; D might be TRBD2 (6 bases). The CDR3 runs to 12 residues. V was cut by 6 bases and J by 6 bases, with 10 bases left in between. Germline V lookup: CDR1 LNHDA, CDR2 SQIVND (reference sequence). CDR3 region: CASSQTRDTQYF. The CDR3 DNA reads TGTGCCAGTAGCCAGACTAGGGATACGCAGTATTTT. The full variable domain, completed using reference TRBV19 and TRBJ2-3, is DGGITQSPKYLFRKEGQNVTLSCEQNLNHDAMYWYRQDPGQGLRLIYYSQIVNDFQKGDIAEGYSVSREKKESFPLTVTSAQKNPTAFYLCASSQTRDTQYFGPGTRLTVL.

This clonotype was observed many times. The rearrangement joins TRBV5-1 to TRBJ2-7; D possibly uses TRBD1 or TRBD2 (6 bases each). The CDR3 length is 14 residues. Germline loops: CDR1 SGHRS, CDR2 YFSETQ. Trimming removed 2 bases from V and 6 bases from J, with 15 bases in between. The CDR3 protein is CASSLMEGRGEQYF. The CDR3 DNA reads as TGCGCCAGCAGCTTAATGGAGGGCAGGGGCGAGCAGTACTTC.

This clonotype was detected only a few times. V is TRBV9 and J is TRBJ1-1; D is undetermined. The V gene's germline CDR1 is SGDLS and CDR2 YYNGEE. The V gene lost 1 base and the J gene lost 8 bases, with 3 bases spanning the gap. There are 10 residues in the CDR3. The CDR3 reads CASSVNEAFF. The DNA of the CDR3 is TGTGCCAGCAGCGTAAACGAAGCTTTCTTT.

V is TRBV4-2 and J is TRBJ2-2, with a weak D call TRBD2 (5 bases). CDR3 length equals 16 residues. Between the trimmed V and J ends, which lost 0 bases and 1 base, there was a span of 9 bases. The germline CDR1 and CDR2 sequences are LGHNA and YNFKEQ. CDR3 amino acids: CASSQELGGNTGELFF. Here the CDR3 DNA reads TGTGCCAGCAGCCAAGAATTAGGAGGGAACACCGGGGAGCTGTTTTTT.

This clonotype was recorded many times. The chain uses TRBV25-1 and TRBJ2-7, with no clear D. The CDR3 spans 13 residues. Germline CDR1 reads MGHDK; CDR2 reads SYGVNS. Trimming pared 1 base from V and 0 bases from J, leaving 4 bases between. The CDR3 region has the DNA TGTGCCAGCAGTGAATTGTACTCCTACGAGCAGTACTTC. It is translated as CASSELYSYEQYF.